The present T cell receptor (beta chain) was sequenced within a study of blood T cell repertoires in COVID-19 (dated by TCRdb to 2018 to 2021). Looking at the study overall: Samples covering the acute and convalescent phases of COVID-19 were provided by collaborators in the United States, Italy and Spain. The prospective study material was composed of cDNA or gDNA derived from T cells, B-cell-depleted T cells, or PBMCs. Subjects who had been exposed to COVID-19, were actively infected with it, or had recovered from it provided the deeply sampled blood TCRbeta repertoires that made up the dataset. A freely available public database, intended as a resource for researchers studying the immune response to SARS-CoV-2, is where the repertoires were released. The samples were drawn from two sources: the first 160 participants of the ongoing ImmuneRACE study, and 1,254 subjects contributed by 6 global collaborators. The sample metadata nearly always contained a de-identified subject ID, COVID-19 status, age in years and sex. Where available, HLA class I and class II types were obtained from metadata supplied by the sample provider rather than from assay-based typing.

Points the paper makes about the study in general: The amount of clinical and demographic metadata varied by source and participant and was provided uncurated.

This clone was seen a few times. Its antigen is not yet known. Base quality data are lacking; no much larger clone is found one base away. The germline V gene specifies SGHVS as CDR1 and FNYEAQ as CDR2. The junction shows trimming of 5 bases on V and 3 bases on J, and the gene matches do not reach 10 bases of it. Spanning cysteine to phenylalanine, the CDR3 consists of 17 amino acids. Only the CDR3 region is kept as DNA, spanning 51 bases read in frame from base 1. TCRbeta CDR3 regions were amplified from genomic DNA using the immunoSEQ Assay, a bias-controlled multiplex PCR. The authors' pipeline ran thus. The number of nucleated cells in each sample was estimated from the amplification of reference gene primers within the assay. To quantify the absolute abundance of each unique TCRbeta CDR3 rearrangement, sequence reads were collapsed and filtered. For each sample, productive Simpson clonality was calculated as the square root of Simpson's diversity index over productive rearrangements. Held by TCRdb, this immuneACCESS table contains in-frame sequences only and omits some clones. Under half of the omission traces to an unresolved V gene where checked; the cause of the rest is unknown. For V, J and clone size, that table is used; D and trimming come from the DNA. The sample contains some 180,000 clones, roughly 89% of them found a single time. About 3.3% of the sample goes to the ten largest clones.

Enrolling through a virtual design, the prospective study's participants ranged in age from roughly 18 to 95 years and lived across roughly 24 United States geographic areas. Cohort assignment in the prospective study relied on participant-reported clinical history from a screening survey and a study questionnaire. Exposed participants had been in contact with someone with a PCR-confirmed or clinician-diagnosed COVID-19 case within 2 weeks of study entry. Each participant in the prospective study had whole blood, serum and a nasopharyngeal or oropharyngeal swab collected by mobile phlebotomists. Additional blood draws and questionnaires over an approximately two-month period could optionally be provided by prospective study participants. Blood samples from the prospective study were shipped frozen or at room temperature prior to DNA extraction.

This clonotype was obtained from a woman in her twenties or thirties who had been exposed to COVID-19. Material: PBMCs or T cells enriched from blood (not recorded which). Recombination linked TRBV7-6 to TRBJ2-5, with 12 junctional bases fitting TRBD2. The CDR3 in this case is CASSAASGGAFKETQYF. In nucleotides, the sequence is TGTGCCAGCAGCGCCGCTAGCGGGGGGGCCTTTAAAGAGACCCAGTACTTC.